This T cell receptor beta chain originates from a study of CD8 T cells in Susac syndrome. On the study more broadly: Within the sequenced group of Susac syndrome patients, more than 5 showed active disease and roughly 8 were in remission. When blood was drawn, the patients with Susac syndrome were therapy-naive, on corticosteroids, or on intravenous immunoglobulin alone.

Negative isolation yielded the CD8+ and CD4+ T cells, while FACS enriched the TEMRA cells. A quantity of about 0.5 to 1 ug RNA underwent reverse transcription using random hexamers. The TCR beta CDR3 was amplified by immunoSEQ multiplex PCR across 54 Vbeta, 13 Jbeta. TCRdb passed the immunoSEQ multiplex PCR reads through MiXCR, listing each CDR3 protein once. The sample records some 150,000 distinct CDR3 sequences, 95% being singletons. CDR3 length equals 15 residues. V lost 1 base and J lost 10, with 17 bases in between. Germline CDR1 reads MDHEN; CDR2 reads SYDVKM. The sequencing sample was made of CD4+ T cells from PBMCs. This TCR derives from a human donor with Susac syndrome. J is TRBJ1-5 and V is TRBV28; possibly TRBD1 for D (5 bases). The chain's CDR3 is CASSLSVGGYRPQHF. Written as DNA, the CDR3 is TGTGCCAGCAGTTTATCCGTCGGGGGATATCGTCCCCAGCATTTT.